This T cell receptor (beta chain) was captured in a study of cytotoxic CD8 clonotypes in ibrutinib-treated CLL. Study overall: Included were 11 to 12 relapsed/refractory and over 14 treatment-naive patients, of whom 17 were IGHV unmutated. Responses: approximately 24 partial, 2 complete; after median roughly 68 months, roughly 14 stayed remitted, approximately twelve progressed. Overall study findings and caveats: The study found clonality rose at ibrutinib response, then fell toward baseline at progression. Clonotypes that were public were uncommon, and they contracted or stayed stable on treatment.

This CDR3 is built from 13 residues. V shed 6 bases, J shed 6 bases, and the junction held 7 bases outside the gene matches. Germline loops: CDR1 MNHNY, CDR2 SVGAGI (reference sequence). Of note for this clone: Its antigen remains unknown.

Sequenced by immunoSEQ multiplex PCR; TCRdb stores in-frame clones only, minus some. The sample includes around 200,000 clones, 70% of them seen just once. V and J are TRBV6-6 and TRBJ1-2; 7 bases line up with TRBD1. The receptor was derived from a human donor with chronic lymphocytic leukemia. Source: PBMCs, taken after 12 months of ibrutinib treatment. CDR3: CASSITGDHGYTF. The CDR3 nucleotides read TGTGCCAGCAGCATTACAGGGGATCATGGCTACACCTTC.